In its sample, the clone carrying this T cell receptor beta chain was seen once. The CDR3 has 12 amino acids. Germline CDR1 and CDR2: MNHEY and SVGAGI. These data come from a study of regulatory T cells in long-lasting Graves disease. Time point of the sample: persistent/refractory GD, antithyroid drugs over 5 years with positive TRAb. TCR sequences were obtained from RNA taken from PBMCs. Library construction for TCR beta used iRepertoire HTBI primers and Arm-PCR of CDR3 regions. TCRdb re-called the multiplex PCR reads through MiXCR, storing one row per CDR3 protein. The sample includes about 470,000 distinct CDR3 sequences, approximately 21% of them seen just once.

The receptor was derived from a female donor with Graves disease. V gene TRBV6-5 combines with J gene TRBJ2-1, with no clear D. The J call is in doubt because the DNA end fits TRBJ2-3 better. Source: peripheral blood mononuclear cells (PBMCs), taken when the disease was refractory, from a patient treated with antithyroid drugs. CDR3 sequence (DNA): TGTGCCAGCAGTTACAATAGAGATACGCAGTATTTT. This sequence encodes CASSYNRDTQYF.